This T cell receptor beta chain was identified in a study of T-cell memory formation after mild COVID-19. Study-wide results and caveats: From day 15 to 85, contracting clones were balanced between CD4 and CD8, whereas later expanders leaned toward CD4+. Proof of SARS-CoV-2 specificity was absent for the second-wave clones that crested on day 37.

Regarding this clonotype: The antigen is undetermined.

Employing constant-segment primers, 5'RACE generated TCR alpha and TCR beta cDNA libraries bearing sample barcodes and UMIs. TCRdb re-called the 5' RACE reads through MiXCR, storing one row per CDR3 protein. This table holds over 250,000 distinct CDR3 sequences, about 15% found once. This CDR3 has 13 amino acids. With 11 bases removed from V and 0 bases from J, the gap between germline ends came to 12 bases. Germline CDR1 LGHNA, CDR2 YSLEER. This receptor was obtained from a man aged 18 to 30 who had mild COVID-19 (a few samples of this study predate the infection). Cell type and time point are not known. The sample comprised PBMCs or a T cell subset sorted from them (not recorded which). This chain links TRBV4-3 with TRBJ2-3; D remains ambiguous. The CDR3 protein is CASAELSTDTQYF. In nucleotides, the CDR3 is TGCGCCTCTGCCGAGCTTAGCACAGATACGCAGTATTTT.